This TCR beta chain was observed in a study of blood T cell repertoires in COVID-19. Only in-frame clones appear in the TCRdb table, and some are missing; sequencing was by immunoSEQ multiplex PCR. The table shows more than 85,000 clones, with just under 85% occurring only once. V was clipped by 4 bases and J by 7 bases; unmatched bases: 9. This CDR3 comprises 15 residues. The clonotype originates from a man between 65 and 79 years old with acute or convalescent COVID-19. The sequenced sample consisted of peripheral blood. This rearrangement joins TRBV23-1 to TRBJ1-4, with 7 bases matching TRBD1. TRBV23-1 is identified as an open reading frame with a role that is uncertain. CDR3 DNA: TGCGCCAGCAGTCGACAGACAGGGATGGGTGAAAAACTGTTTTTT. Its translation: CASSRQTGMGEKLFF.